This paragraph reports one T cell receptor (beta chain). No antigen is known for it. With constant-segment primers, 5'RACE yielded cDNA libraries of TCR alpha and TCR beta that carried sample barcodes and UMIs. TCRdb itself ran the 5' RACE reads through MiXCR, one entry per CDR3 protein. Here the sample spans roughly 550,000 distinct CDR3 sequences, roughly 22% being singletons. The data derive from a study of T-cell memory formation after mild COVID-19. Study-wide context: Among the donors, TCR clusters were largely specific to each donor.

Study conclusions and caveats: Nothing confirmed that second-wave clones peaking on day 37 were specific for SARS-CoV-2. Cross-reactive memory appears to have joined, as suggested by some responding clones showing up in pre-infection memory.

This receptor was taken from an adult woman who had mild COVID-19 (a few samples of this study predate the infection). Cell type and time point are not known. Specimen: PBMCs or a T cell subset sorted from them (not recorded which).

The CDR3 sequence: CASRERWNLDTEAFF. The CDR3 nucleotides are TGTGCCAGCAGGGAAAGATGGAATCTGGACACTGAAGCTTTCTTT. V usage is TRBV2 and J usage is TRBJ1-1; D gene unclear. Germline CDR1 is SNHLY and CDR2 is FYNNEI. The CDR3 is made up of 15 amino acids. V was shortened by 6 bases and J by 3 bases, with 17 bases between the two germline ends.